Sequencing of this T cell receptor (beta chain) was carried out in a study of blood T cell repertoires in COVID-19. On the study more broadly: COVID-19 samples, acute and convalescent, were from the United States, Italy and Spain.

Per the original methods: Reference gene primer amplification yielded estimated nucleated cell counts. Here immunoSEQ multiplex PCR was the method, and the copy in TCRdb shows in-frame clones only, minus some. The V and J calls and the clone size are those of that table, but D and trimming were determined from the DNA. The data hold roughly 250,000 clones, with 80% to 85% observed a single time. This clone was seen a handful of times. The source is a man aged 50 or older with active or convalescent COVID-19. Sequenced material: peripheral blood.

CDR3: CATSEGEFEQFF. The CDR3 DNA sequence: TGTGCCACCTCGGAGGGCGAGTTTGAGCAGTTCTTC. The J gene is TRBJ2-1, the V gene TRBV24-1; TRBD2 might be the D (6 bases). CDR3 length: 12 amino acids. Germline CDR1 is KGHDR and CDR2 is SFDVKD. Trimming shortened V by 9 bases and J by 9 bases, and 14 bases separated the two germline ends.